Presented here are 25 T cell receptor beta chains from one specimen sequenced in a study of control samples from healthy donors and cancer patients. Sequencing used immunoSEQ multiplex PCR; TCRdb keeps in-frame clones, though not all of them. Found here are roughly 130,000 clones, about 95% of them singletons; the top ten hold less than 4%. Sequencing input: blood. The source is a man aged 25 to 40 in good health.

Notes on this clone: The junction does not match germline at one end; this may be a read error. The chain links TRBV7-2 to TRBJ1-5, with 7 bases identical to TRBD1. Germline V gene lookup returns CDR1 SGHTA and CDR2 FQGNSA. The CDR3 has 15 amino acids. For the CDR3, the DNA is TGTGCCAGCAGTTTAGGGGGCAGCATGTATCAGCCCCAGCATTTT. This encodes CASSLGGSMYQPQHF.

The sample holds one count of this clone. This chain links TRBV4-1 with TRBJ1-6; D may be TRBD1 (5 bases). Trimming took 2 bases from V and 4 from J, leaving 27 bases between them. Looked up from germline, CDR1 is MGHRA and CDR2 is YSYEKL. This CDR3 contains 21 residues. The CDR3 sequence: CASSQQTHKRRGVPYNSPLHF. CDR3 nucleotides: TGCGCCAGCAGCCAACAGACTCATAAACGCCGGGGCGTACCGTATAATTCACCCCTCCACTTT.

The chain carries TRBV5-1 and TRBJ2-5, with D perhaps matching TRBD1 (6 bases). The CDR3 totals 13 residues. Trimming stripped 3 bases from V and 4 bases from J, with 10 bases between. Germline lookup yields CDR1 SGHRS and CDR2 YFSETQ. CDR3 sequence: CASSYRALETQYF. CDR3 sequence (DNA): TGCGCCAGCAGCTACAGGGCTTTAGAGACCCAGTACTTC.

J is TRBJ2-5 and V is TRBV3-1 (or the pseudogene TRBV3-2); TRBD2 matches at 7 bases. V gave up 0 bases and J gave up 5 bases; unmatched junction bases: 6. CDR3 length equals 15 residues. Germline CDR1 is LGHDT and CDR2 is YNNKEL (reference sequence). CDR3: CASSQDGGFEETQYF. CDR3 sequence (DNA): TGTGCCAGCAGCCAAGACGGGGGGTTTGAGGAGACCCAGTACTTC.

The DNA of the CDR3 is TGCGCCAGCAGCCAAGTTGGGGGCACTGAAGCTTTCTTT. Encoded protein: CASSQVGGTEAFF. The chain uses TRBV4-3 and TRBJ1-1; a possible D gene is TRBD1 (5 bases). V was cut by 1 base and J by 4 bases, with 7 bases left in between. From germline, CDR1 is LGHNA and CDR2 YSLEER. The CDR3 sequence is 13 residues long.

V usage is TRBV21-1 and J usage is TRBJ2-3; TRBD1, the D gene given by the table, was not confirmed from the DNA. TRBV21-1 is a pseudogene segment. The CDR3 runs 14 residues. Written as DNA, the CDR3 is TGTGCCAGCAGCAGGGACAGTGGCACAGATACGCAGTATTTT. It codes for CASSRDSGTDTQYF.

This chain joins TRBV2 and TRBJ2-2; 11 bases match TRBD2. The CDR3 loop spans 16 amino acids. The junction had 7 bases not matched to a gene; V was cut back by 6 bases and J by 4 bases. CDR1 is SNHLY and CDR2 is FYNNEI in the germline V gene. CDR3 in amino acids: CASRGGLAGGTGELFF. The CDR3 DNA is TGTGCCAGCAGGGGTGGTCTAGCGGGGGGCACCGGGGAGCTGTTTTTT.

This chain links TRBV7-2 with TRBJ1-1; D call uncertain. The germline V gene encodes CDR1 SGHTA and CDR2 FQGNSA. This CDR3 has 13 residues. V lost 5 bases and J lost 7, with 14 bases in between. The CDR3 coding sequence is TGTGCCAGCAGCACCCAAAGAGGTAATGAAGCTTTCTTT. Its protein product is CASSTQRGNEAFF.

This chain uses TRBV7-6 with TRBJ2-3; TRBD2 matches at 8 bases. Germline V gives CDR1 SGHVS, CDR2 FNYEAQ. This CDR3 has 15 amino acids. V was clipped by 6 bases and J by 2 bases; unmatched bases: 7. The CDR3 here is CASSFAGGTTDTQYF. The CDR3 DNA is TGTGCCAGCAGTTTTGCGGGGGGCACCACAGATACGCAGTATTTT.

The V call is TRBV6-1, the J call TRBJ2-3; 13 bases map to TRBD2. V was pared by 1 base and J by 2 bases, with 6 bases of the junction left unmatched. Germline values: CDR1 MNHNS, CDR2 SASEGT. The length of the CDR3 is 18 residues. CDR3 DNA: TGTGCCAGCAGTGAAGGGGGGACTAGCGGGGTAAACACAGATACGCAGTATTTT. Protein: CASSEGGTSGVNTDTQYF.

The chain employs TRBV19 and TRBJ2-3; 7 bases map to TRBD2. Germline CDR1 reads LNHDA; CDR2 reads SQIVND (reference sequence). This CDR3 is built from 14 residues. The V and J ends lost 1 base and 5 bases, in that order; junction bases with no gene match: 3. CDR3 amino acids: CASSIGGGIDTQYF. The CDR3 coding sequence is TGTGCCAGTAGTATAGGGGGGGGAATAGATACGCAGTATTTT.

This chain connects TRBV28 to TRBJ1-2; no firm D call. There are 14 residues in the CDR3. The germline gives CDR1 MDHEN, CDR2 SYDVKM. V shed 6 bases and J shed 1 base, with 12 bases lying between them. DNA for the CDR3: TGTGCCAGCAGGGTGGGCAGAATTAACTATGGCTACACCTTC. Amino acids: CASRVGRINYGYTF.

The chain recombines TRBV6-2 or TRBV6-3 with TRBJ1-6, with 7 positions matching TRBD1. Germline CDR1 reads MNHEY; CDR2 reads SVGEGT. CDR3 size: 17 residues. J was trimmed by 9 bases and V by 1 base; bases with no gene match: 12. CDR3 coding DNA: TGTGCCAGCAGTTACTGGGGCCCGGGACAGAACACTTCACCCCTCCACTTT. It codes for CASSYWGPGQNTSPLHF.

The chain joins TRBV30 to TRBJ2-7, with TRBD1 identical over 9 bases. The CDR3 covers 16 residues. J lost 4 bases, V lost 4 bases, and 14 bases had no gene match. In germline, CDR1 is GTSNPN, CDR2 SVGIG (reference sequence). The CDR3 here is CAWKTQLGTGLYEQYF. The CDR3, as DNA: TGTGCCTGGAAAACGCAGCTGGGGACAGGGCTTTACGAGCAGTACTTC.

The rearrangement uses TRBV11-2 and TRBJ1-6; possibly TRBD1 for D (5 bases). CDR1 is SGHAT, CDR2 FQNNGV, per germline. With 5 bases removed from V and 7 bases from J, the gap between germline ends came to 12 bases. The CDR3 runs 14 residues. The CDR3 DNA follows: TGTGCCAGCAGCAAGAGGGACGGGAATTCACCCCTCCACTTT. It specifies CASSKRDGNSPLHF.

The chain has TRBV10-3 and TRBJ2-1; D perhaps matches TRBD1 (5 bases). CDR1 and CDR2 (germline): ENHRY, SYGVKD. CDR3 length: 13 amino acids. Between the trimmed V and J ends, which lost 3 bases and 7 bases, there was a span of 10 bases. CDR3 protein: CAISEQNRNEQFF. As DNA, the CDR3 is TGTGCCATCAGTGAACAAAACAGGAATGAGCAGTTCTTC.

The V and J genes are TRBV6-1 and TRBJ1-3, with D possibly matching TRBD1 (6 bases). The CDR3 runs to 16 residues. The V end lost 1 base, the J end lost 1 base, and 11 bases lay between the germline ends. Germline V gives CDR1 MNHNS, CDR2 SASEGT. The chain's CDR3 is CASSEEEGGSGNTIYF. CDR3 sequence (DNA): TGTGCCAGCAGTGAAGAAGAGGGGGGTTCTGGAAACACCATATATTTT.

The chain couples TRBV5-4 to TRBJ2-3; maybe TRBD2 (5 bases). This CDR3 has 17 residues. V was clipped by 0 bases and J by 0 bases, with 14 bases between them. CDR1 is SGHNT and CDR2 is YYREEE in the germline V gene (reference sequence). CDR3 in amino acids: CASSLDGAATSTDTQYF. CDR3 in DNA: TGTGCCAGCAGCTTGGATGGAGCGGCCACTAGCACAGATACGCAGTATTTT.

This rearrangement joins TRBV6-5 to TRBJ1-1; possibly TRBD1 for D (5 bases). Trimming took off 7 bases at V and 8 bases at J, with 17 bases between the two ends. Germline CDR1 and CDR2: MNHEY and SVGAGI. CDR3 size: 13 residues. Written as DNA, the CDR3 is TGTGCCAGCAATGGAGGGGACGTGGCCGAAGCTTTCTTT. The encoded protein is CASNGGDVAEAFF.

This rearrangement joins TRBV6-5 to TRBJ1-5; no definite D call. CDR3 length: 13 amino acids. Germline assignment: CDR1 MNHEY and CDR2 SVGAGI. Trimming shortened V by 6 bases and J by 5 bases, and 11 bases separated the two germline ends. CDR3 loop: CASSFTSDQPQHF. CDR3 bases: TGTGCCAGCAGCTTTACCTCCGATCAGCCCCAGCATTTT.

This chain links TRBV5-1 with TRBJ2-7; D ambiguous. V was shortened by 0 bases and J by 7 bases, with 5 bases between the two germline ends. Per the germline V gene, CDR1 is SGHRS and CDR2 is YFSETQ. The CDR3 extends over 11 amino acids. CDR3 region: CASSLGMEQYF. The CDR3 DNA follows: TGCGCCAGCAGCTTGGGCATGGAGCAGTACTTC.

CDR3 sequence reads: CASSVAGGLAGELFF. CDR3 coding DNA: TGTGCCAGCAGCGTAGCTGGGGGACTAGCCGGGGAGCTGTTTTTT. This chain joins TRBV9 and TRBJ2-2; 8 bases line up with TRBD2. This CDR3 is 15 amino acids long. V trimming: 0 bases; J trimming: 6 bases; junction bases outside the gene matches: 4. The germline V gene encodes CDR1 SGDLS and CDR2 YYNGEE.

The DNA of the CDR3 is TGTGCCAGCAGCTTAGGGGACAGGACTTCCGAGCAGTACTTC. This codes for CASSLGDRTSEQYF. The V call is TRBV7-2, the J call TRBJ2-7; TRBD1 matches 8 bases. The CDR3 has 14 residues. The germline CDR1 and CDR2 sequences are SGHTA and FQGNSA. Trimming at V came to 1 base and at J to 6 bases, leaving 5 bases not matched to a gene.

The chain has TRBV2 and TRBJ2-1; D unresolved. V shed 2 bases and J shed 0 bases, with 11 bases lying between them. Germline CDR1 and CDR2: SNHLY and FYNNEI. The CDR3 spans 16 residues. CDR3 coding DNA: TGTGCCAGCAGTGAACCGGTTTGGGGCTCCTACAATGAGCAGTTCTTC. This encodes CASSEPVWGSYNEQFF.

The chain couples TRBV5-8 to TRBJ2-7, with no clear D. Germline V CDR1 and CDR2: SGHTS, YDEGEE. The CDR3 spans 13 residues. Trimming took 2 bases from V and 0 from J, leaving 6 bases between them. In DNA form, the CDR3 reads TGTGCCAGCAGCTTTTCCAACTCCTACGAGCAGTACTTC. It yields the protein CASSFSNSYEQYF.